A single sample is the source of the 14 T cell receptor beta chains below, sequenced in a study of T cells in Graves' hyperthyroidism and ophthalmopathy. Using RNA transcripts as the source, TCR beta CDR3 regions were amplified. A first-round RT-PCR of the TCR CDR3 used the HTBI primer set. TCRdb analysed the multiplex PCR reads with MiXCR anew, one entry per CDR3 protein. The data contain roughly 420,000 distinct CDR3 sequences, roughly an eighth of them seen just once; the ten biggest clones take up 5.3%. Sequenced: blood. These receptors originate from a woman aged 18-29 years with Graves' hyperthyroidism.

On this clonotype itself: A much larger clone differs from this one at a single base, so this may be a read error. The chain uses TRBV7-3 and TRBJ1-1, with D maybe TRBD1 (5 bases). Germline CDR1 and CDR2: SGHTA and FQGTGA. The CDR3 covers 15 residues. V was trimmed by 1 base and J by 4 bases, leaving 13 bases between them. CDR3 residues: CASSLIGDAATEAFF. CDR3 nucleotides: TGTGCCAGCAGCTTAATAGGGGACGCGGCCACTGAAGCTTTCTTT.

The J gene is TRBJ2-1, the V gene TRBV4-3; 8 bases map to TRBD2. Germline assignment: CDR1 LGHNA and CDR2 YSLEER. The CDR3 spans 16 residues. V shed 1 base, J shed 5 bases, and the junction held 7 bases outside the gene matches. The CDR3 DNA is TGCGCCAGCAGCCAAGGTAACGGGAGGGCCGACAATGAGCAGTTCTTC. It translates to CASSQGNGRADNEQFF.

This clonotype was seen repeatedly, ten times or more. This chain links TRBV7-3 with TRBJ1-1; TRBD1 might be the D (5 bases). The CDR3 is 15 amino acids. The germline gives CDR1 SGHTA, CDR2 FQGTGA. Trimming cost V 5 bases and J 5 bases, with 18 bases left between them. The CDR3, as DNA: TGTGCCAGCAGCAAATCTGGGGCTAGAGGGACTGAAGCTTTCTTT. Its protein product is CASSKSGARGTEAFF.

Only a few counts were recorded for this clonotype. V is TRBV28 and J is TRBJ1-2; 10 nucleotides match TRBD1. The CDR3 contains 15 residues. Looked up from germline, CDR1 is MDHEN and CDR2 is SYDVKM. V lost 9 bases and J lost 4; bases outside the gene matches: 11. The chain's CDR3 is CASNSGTGVLYGYTF. For the CDR3, the DNA is TGTGCCAGTAATTCCGGGACAGGGGTGCTCTATGGCTACACCTTC.

This clonotype came up many times. The V call is TRBV20-1, the J call TRBJ2-1, with 10 nucleotides matching TRBD2. The germline CDR1 and CDR2 sequences are DFQATT and SNEGSKA (reference sequence). J was trimmed by 8 bases and V by 0 bases; bases with no gene match: 10. The CDR3 contains 16 residues. The CDR3 spells CSARDTASGSRDEQFF. For the CDR3, the DNA is TGCAGTGCTAGAGATACGGCTAGCGGGAGTAGGGATGAGCAGTTCTTC.

The rearrangement uses TRBV10-3 and TRBJ2-7; 8 positions match TRBD1. The CDR3 totals 16 residues. Germline V CDR1 and CDR2: ENHRY, SYGVKD. Unmatched junction bases numbered 8, after V lost 0 bases and J lost 4 bases. The DNA for the CDR3 is TGTGCCATCAGTGAGTCCCCGAGGGGGACAGGATACGAGCAGTACTTC. Encoded protein: CAISESPRGTGYEQYF.

At least ten counts were recorded for this clonotype. This chain uses TRBV5-1 with TRBJ2-7; 7 bases line up with TRBD1. V was clipped by 5 bases and J by 1 base; unmatched bases: 6. This CDR3 contains 14 residues. The germline gives CDR1 SGHRS, CDR2 YFSETQ. The CDR3 is CASSRTGESYEQYF. DNA of the CDR3: TGCGCCAGCAGTCGTACAGGGGAATCCTACGAGCAGTACTTC.

The V and J genes are TRBV4-1 and TRBJ1-1, with no clear D. Germline CDR1 is MGHRA and CDR2 is YSYEKL. V was trimmed by 4 bases and J by 7 bases, leaving 16 bases between them. The CDR3 spans 14 residues. Here the CDR3 DNA reads TGCGCCAGCAGCCGACCCAGGCCCTACCATGAAGCTTTCTTT. It encodes CASSRPRPYHEAFF.

CDR3 sequence reads: CASSNRGPGVNTEAFF. Here the CDR3 DNA reads TGCGCCAGCAGCAACAGGGGGCCAGGGGTGAACACTGAAGCTTTCTTT. This sequence joins TRBV5-1 and TRBJ1-1; 9 nucleotides align to TRBD1. The CDR3 loop spans 16 amino acids. Trimming cost V 4 bases and J 0 bases; bases outside gene matches: 7. Germline V lookup: CDR1 SGHRS, CDR2 YFSETQ.

This clonotype was detected many times. The rearrangement uses TRBV29-1 and TRBJ2-5, with 12 bases aligning to TRBD2. V lost 4 bases to trimming and J lost 2 bases; unmatched junction nucleotides: 8. The CDR3 has 16 residues. Germline V lookup: CDR1 SQVTM, CDR2 ANQGSEA. Here the CDR3 DNA reads TGCAGCGTTGCTAGCGGGAGGGCCTTGGAGCAAGAGACCCAGTACTTC. It yields the protein CSVASGRALEQETQYF.

A note on this clonotype: A read error may produce the germline difference seen at one junction end. This rearrangement joins TRBV3-1 to TRBJ2-1, with D possibly TRBD2 on 5 matching bases. The CDR3 is 12 amino acids. CDR1 is LGHDT and CDR2 is YNNKEL in the germline V gene (reference sequence). CDR3 in amino acids: CASSQDVGERFF. CDR3 nucleotides: TGTGCCAGCAGCCAAGATGTCGGGGAGCGGTTCTTC.

This clonotype has more than one count but fewer than ten. The V and J genes are TRBV3-1 and TRBJ2-6; D might be TRBD1 (6 bases). Trimming left V 0 bases short and J 3 bases short, with 12 bases between. The CDR3 spans 17 residues. The germline CDR1 and CDR2 sequences are LGHDT and YNNKEL (reference sequence). CDR3 nucleotide sequence: TGTGCCAGCAGCCAAGACAGGGGCTTTGGTGGGGCCAACGTCCTGACTTTC. Amino acid sequence: CASSQDRGFGGANVLTF.

The CDR3 coding sequence is TGCGCCAGCAGCCAATTTGGAAGTGCGGGAGGCCCGGCCACAGATACGCAGTATTTT. Translating gives CASSQFGSAGGPATDTQYF. The chain joins TRBV4-1 to TRBJ2-3; TRBD2 matches at 8 bases. Germline CDR1 reads MGHRA; CDR2 reads YSYEKL. Trimming at V came to 2 bases and at J to 2 bases, leaving 15 bases not matched to a gene. The CDR3 covers 19 residues.

This chain joins TRBV5-4 and TRBJ2-2, with D hard to call. There are 13 residues in the CDR3. V was clipped by 0 bases and J by 7 bases, with 7 bases between them. Looked up from germline, CDR1 is SGHNT and CDR2 is YYREEE (reference sequence). For the CDR3, the DNA is TGTGCCAGCAGCTTGGTCCCCGGCGGGGAGCTGTTTTTT. Translated: CASSLVPGGELFF.